A single sample is the source of the 32 T cell receptor beta chains below, sequenced in a study of neurological immune-mediated disorders. TCRdb re-called the 5' RACE reads through MiXCR, storing one row per CDR3 protein. Among under 45,000 distinct CDR3 sequences listed, 3% to 4.5% were seen once. The sequenced material came from PBMCs. Source of these receptors: a man aged 25 to 45 with multiple sclerosis.

This clonotype was seen ten or more times. The rearrangement joins TRBV15 to TRBJ1-2; D gene uncertain. V shed 5 bases and J shed 5 bases, with 12 bases lying between them. This CDR3 spans 13 amino acids. CDR1 is LNHNV and CDR2 is YYDKDF in the germline V gene (reference sequence). The CDR3 sequence: CATSGTNGYGYTF. DNA for the CDR3: TGTGCCACCAGCGGAACCAATGGGTATGGCTACACCTTC.

This clonotype was seen a handful of times. J is TRBJ2-3 and V is TRBV9; no clear D. V shed 2 bases and J shed 0 bases, with 7 bases lying between them. This CDR3 spans 14 amino acids. Germline V lookup: CDR1 SGDLS, CDR2 YYNGEE. CDR3 loop: CASSVYMSTDTQYF. CDR3 nucleotides: TGTGCCAGCAGCGTCTACATGAGCACAGATACGCAGTATTTT.

The DNA of the CDR3 is TGTGCCAGCAGCCAAGGTAACGGGCGGGGGTACTTC. Translating gives CASSQGNGRGYF. This chain uses TRBV3-1 with TRBJ2-7, with D perhaps matching TRBD2 (6 bases). The CDR3 extends over 12 amino acids. Trimming left V 1 base short and J 12 bases short, with 13 bases between. CDR1 and CDR2 from the germline V gene are LGHDT and YNNKEL (reference sequence).

This clonotype was detected ten times or more. V usage is TRBV2 and J usage is TRBJ2-3; 9 nucleotides align to TRBD1. CDR1 and CDR2 from the germline V gene are SNHLY and FYNNEI. V gave up 4 bases and J gave up 2 bases; unmatched junction bases: 4. CDR3 size: 15 residues. CDR3 bases: TGTGCCAGCAGTGGGACAGGGGCGGTCACAGATACGCAGTATTTT. Protein: CASSGTGAVTDTQYF.

This clonotype occurred many times. J is TRBJ2-3 and V is TRBV12-3 or TRBV12-4; 8 nucleotides agree with TRBD2. CDR3 size: 15 residues. V shed 2 bases, J shed 4 bases, and the junction held 5 bases outside the gene matches. CDR3 sequence: CASSLRGGRADTQYF. CDR3 DNA sequence: TGTGCCAGCAGTTTACGGGGGGGGCGTGCAGATACGCAGTATTTT.

There are many counts of this clonotype. The chain couples TRBV7-2 to TRBJ2-1; D is undetermined. Germline V gene sequence: CDR1 SGHTA, CDR2 FQGNSA. V lost 4 bases, J lost 7 bases, and 5 bases lay in between. CDR3 length: 11 amino acids. The CDR3 DNA follows: TGTGCCAGCAGCTCCGGGAATGAGCAGTTCTTC. It translates to CASSSGNEQFF. Based on the CDR3 plus reference TRBV7-2 and TRBJ2-1, the full variable domain is GAGVSQSPSNKVTEKGKDVELRCDPISGHTALYWYRQSLGQGLEFLIYFQGNSAPDKSGLPSDRFSAERTGGSVSTLTIQRTQQEDSAVYLCASSSGNEQFFGPGTRLTVL.

The rearrangement joins TRBV6-5 to TRBJ2-1; a possible D gene is TRBD2 (5 bases). The V gene lost 5 bases and the J gene lost 8 bases, with 13 bases spanning the gap. The CDR3 extends over 13 amino acids. The germline V gene encodes CDR1 MNHEY and CDR2 SVGAGI. The CDR3 sequence is CASSIWSGYEQFF. The CDR3 coding sequence is TGTGCCAGCAGTATATGGTCGGGGTATGAGCAGTTCTTC.

This clonotype was detected many times. The chain joins TRBV6-2 or TRBV6-3 to TRBJ1-2; 7 nucleotides agree with TRBD1. The CDR3 runs 16 residues. In germline, CDR1 is MNHEY, CDR2 SVGEGT. Losses at the gene ends were 6 bases for V and 0 bases for J; bases not matched to a gene: 10. The CDR3 nucleotides read TGTGCCAGCAGCCCGACAGGGCACGGCTCTAACTATGGCTACACCTTC. Encoded protein: CASSPTGHGSNYGYTF.

This clonotype was counted at least ten times. The rearrangement links TRBV3-1 to TRBJ1-5; D gene unclear. The CDR3 is 11 residues long. Germline loops: CDR1 LGHDT, CDR2 YNNKEL (reference sequence). V was clipped by 8 bases and J by 2 bases, with 4 bases between them. The DNA of the CDR3 is TGTGCCAGCGGGGGCAATCAGCCCCAGCATTTT. Translating it yields CASGGNQPQHF.

This clonotype showed up just a few times. The chain combines TRBV28 with TRBJ1-1, with D unclear. This CDR3 has 14 residues. The germline CDR1 and CDR2 sequences are MDHEN and SYDVKM. V lost 7 bases, J lost 8 bases, and 20 bases lay in between. The CDR3 nucleotides are TGTGCCAGCAACAGACCGGTAGGTCGTCGGGAAGCTTTCTTT. As protein: CASNRPVGRREAFF.

This clonotype has at least ten counts. This rearrangement joins TRBV20-1 to TRBJ2-3; 8 bases align to TRBD1. Unmatched junction bases numbered 9, after V lost 2 bases and J lost 5 bases. Germline V lookup: CDR1 DFQATT, CDR2 SNEGSKA (reference sequence). CDR3 size: 15 residues. The CDR3 region has the DNA TGCAGTGCTAGACCTTTCAGGGGGCGGGTAGATACGCAGTATTTT. It specifies CSARPFRGRVDTQYF.

This clonotype was detected ten times or more. The rearrangement joins TRBV6-1 to TRBJ1-1; maybe TRBD1 (5 bases). This CDR3 has 16 residues. Germline CDR1 reads MNHNS; CDR2 reads SASEGT. The V end lost 7 bases, the J end lost 3 bases, and 21 bases lay between the germline ends. The CDR3 region has the DNA TGTGCCAGCAACCCTTTTCAAGGGGCGCGGGACACTGAAGCTTTCTTT. Its protein product is CASNPFQGARDTEAFF.

This clonotype was seen repeatedly, ten times or more. V usage is TRBV6-6 and J usage is TRBJ1-2; 9 bases map to TRBD1. Germline assignment: CDR1 MNHNY and CDR2 SVGAGI (reference sequence). Trimming at V came to 2 bases and at J to 7 bases, leaving 2 bases not matched to a gene. The CDR3 is made up of 13 amino acids. This chain's CDR3 is CASSYGTGSGYTF. As DNA, the CDR3 is TGTGCCAGCAGTTACGGGACAGGGTCTGGCTACACCTTC.

This clonotype was found many times. CDR3 nucleotides: TGCAGTGCCCCCTTGGGAGGGGGGGCCCGCACAGATACGCAGTATTTT. Protein: CSAPLGGGARTDTQYF. The genes are TRBV20-1 and TRBJ2-3; TRBD2 might be the D (7 bases). Per the germline V gene, CDR1 is DFQATT and CDR2 is SNEGSKA (reference sequence). V gave up 6 bases and J gave up 1 base, with 20 bases separating them. CDR3 length: 16 amino acids.

The sample holds many counts of this clonotype. The genes are TRBV6-5 and TRBJ1-6, with 7 bases that match TRBD1. Trimming took 8 bases from V and 7 from J; bases not matched to a gene: 5. Per the germline V gene, CDR1 is MNHEY and CDR2 is SVGAGI. This CDR3 is built from 13 residues. The CDR3 region is CASAGTVNSPLHF. DNA of the CDR3: TGTGCCAGCGCCGGGACAGTCAATTCACCCCTCCACTTT.

V usage is TRBV20-1 and J usage is TRBJ2-7; unclear D gene. The CDR3 is made up of 12 amino acids. Germline V gene sequence: CDR1 DFQATT, CDR2 SNEGSKA (reference sequence). V was pared by 6 bases and J by 5 bases, with 14 bases between. CDR3 nucleotide sequence: TGCAGTGCCCCGGTCAGGCACAACGAGCAGTACTTC. Translation: CSAPVRHNEQYF.

In this sample, this clonotype turned up many times. The chain employs TRBV20-1 and TRBJ1-1; perhaps TRBD1 as D (5 bases). The CDR3 loop spans 12 amino acids. The V gene lost 5 bases and the J gene lost 1 base, with 8 bases spanning the gap. The germline gives CDR1 DFQATT, CDR2 SNEGSKA (reference sequence). Written as DNA, the CDR3 is TGCAGTGCTCGGACACCGAACACTGAAGCTTTCTTT. This gives the protein CSARTPNTEAFF.

This clonotype was seen many times. This chain uses TRBV20-1 with TRBJ1-6, with D perhaps matching TRBD1 (5 bases). This CDR3 contains 14 residues. V lost 0 bases, J lost 9 bases, and 12 bases lay in between. CDR1 and CDR2 from the germline V gene are DFQATT and SNEGSKA (reference sequence). The CDR3 reads CSAREQDGASPLHF. DNA for the CDR3: TGCAGTGCTAGAGAACAGGACGGGGCTTCACCCCTCCACTTT.

This clonotype was recorded at least ten times. The chain couples TRBV7-2 to TRBJ2-6; D gene unclear. The CDR3 covers 15 residues. The V end was cut by 3 bases, the J end by 0 bases, with 6 bases between. Germline V gene data show CDR1 as SGHTA and CDR2 as FQGNSA. DNA of the CDR3: TGTGCCAGCAGCTTCCGCCTCTCTGGGGCCAACGTCCTGACTTTC. Residues: CASSFRLSGANVLTF.

Ten or more counts support this clonotype. The chain joins TRBV20-1 to TRBJ1-1; unclear D gene. Germline V CDR1 and CDR2: DFQATT, SNEGSKA (reference sequence). The CDR3 loop spans 12 amino acids. V was clipped by 1 base and J by 10 bases, with 13 bases between them. DNA for the CDR3: TGCAGTGCTAGAGTTGGCCCCCCCTTAGCTTTCTTT. It translates to CSARVGPPLAFF.

Ten or more counts support this clonotype. The rearrangement links TRBV4-1 to TRBJ1-1; D is possibly TRBD1 (6 bases). The CDR3 consists of 16 residues. Trimming took off 0 bases at V and 11 bases at J, with 22 bases between the two ends. From germline, CDR1 is MGHRA and CDR2 YSYEKL. The CDR3 sequence is CASSQEESRGGWGAFF. As DNA, the CDR3 is TGCGCCAGCAGCCAAGAAGAGAGCAGAGGGGGGTGGGGCGCTTTCTTT.

The chain uses TRBV9 and TRBJ2-7, with D perhaps TRBD2 (5 bases). V dropped 3 bases and J dropped 0 bases, with 7 bases sitting between them. The CDR3 has 13 amino acids. Germline-derived CDR1 and CDR2 are SGDLS and YYNGEE. Written as DNA, the CDR3 is TGTGCCAGCAGCGCGGGGTCCTCCTACGAGCAGTACTTC. Its translation: CASSAGSSYEQYF.

By proportion, this clonotype is medium-sized. This chain uses TRBV5-1 with TRBJ1-2; D not resolved. The CDR3 covers 14 residues. Trimming shortened V by 2 bases and J by 4 bases, and 12 bases separated the two germline ends. The germline gives CDR1 SGHRS, CDR2 YFSETQ. For the CDR3, the DNA is TGCGCCAGCAGCTTCGGAACTCCCCGCTATGGCTACACCTTC. Encoded protein: CASSFGTPRYGYTF.

This clonotype was seen at least ten times. This chain joins TRBV3-1 and TRBJ1-1; D gene unclear. CDR1 is LGHDT and CDR2 is YNNKEL in the germline V gene (reference sequence). The V end lost 1 base, the J end lost 4 bases, and 10 bases lay between the germline ends. The CDR3 runs to 14 residues. The CDR3 loop reads CASSQAGIGTEAFF. DNA for the CDR3: TGTGCCAGCAGCCAAGCGGGGATAGGCACTGAAGCTTTCTTT.

The table lists this clonotype with many counts. The chain links TRBV27 to TRBJ2-3, with 8 bases lining up with TRBD1. Germline values: CDR1 MNHEY, CDR2 SMNVEV (reference sequence). The CDR3 has 14 amino acids. V trimming: 6 bases; J trimming: 5 bases; junction bases outside the gene matches: 7. The CDR3: CASRGRGRRDTQYF. Written as DNA, the CDR3 is TGTGCCAGCAGGGGCAGGGGGCGAAGAGATACGCAGTATTTT.

This clonotype was counted ten times or more. The DNA for the CDR3 is TGCAGCGTTGAGAGGGGGGAAAAAATGGTCAATGAGCAGTTCTTC. Protein sequence: CSVERGEKMVNEQFF. The chain is built from TRBV29-1 and TRBJ2-1; possibly TRBD1 or TRBD2 for D (6 bases each). This CDR3 is 15 amino acids long. Germline V gene data show CDR1 as SQVTM and CDR2 as ANQGSEA. Trimming took 3 bases from V and 6 from J, leaving 18 bases between them.

Ten or more counts support this clonotype. The chain combines TRBV29-1 with TRBJ2-2; 11 bases line up with TRBD1. The CDR3 is made up of 16 amino acids. The ends lost 7 bases at V and 6 bases at J; junction bases unmatched: 13. Germline-derived CDR1 and CDR2 are SQVTM and ANQGSEA. The CDR3 DNA reads as TGCAGCGCCGGACCGTCGGGACAGGGGGAGGCCGGGGAGCTGTTTTTT. Translating gives CSAGPSGQGEAGELFF.

This clonotype was counted many times. The CDR3 region is CASRFGQSSYEQYF. The CDR3, as DNA: TGTGCCAGCAGGTTTGGACAGTCGTCCTACGAGCAGTACTTC. The V gene is TRBV12-3 or TRBV12-4, the J gene TRBJ2-7; TRBD1 might be the D (6 bases). V was cut by 6 bases and J by 1 base, with 13 bases left in between. The CDR3 has 14 amino acids.

This clonotype was counted at least ten times. The chain uses TRBV24-1 and TRBJ2-5; the D is unclear. CDR1 and CDR2 (germline): KGHDR, SFDVKD. The V end was cut by 6 bases, the J end by 4 bases, with 11 bases between. The CDR3 sequence is 13 residues long. Here the CDR3 reads CATSKGVGETQYF. Written as DNA, the CDR3 is TGTGCCACCAGTAAGGGTGTTGGAGAGACCCAGTACTTC.

There are a few counts of this clonotype. V gene TRBV5-1 combines with J gene TRBJ2-3; 13 nucleotides line up with TRBD2. This CDR3 region has 20 residues. After removal of 4 bases from V and 0 bases from J, the junction contained 14 bases not matched to a gene. From germline, CDR1 is SGHRS and CDR2 YFSETQ. The CDR3 nucleotides read TGCGCCAGCAGCCCTGGACTAGCGGGGGCCCCGGGAAGTAGCACAGATACGCAGTATTTT. It yields the protein CASSPGLAGAPGSSTDTQYF.

V usage is TRBV18 and J usage is TRBJ2-7, with D perhaps being TRBD1 or TRBD2 (5 bases each). The CDR3 loop spans 15 amino acids. Germline values: CDR1 KGHSH, CDR2 LQKENI. Trimming cost V 3 bases and J 0 bases, with 12 bases left between them. The CDR3 is CASSPTRGTSYEQYF. The DNA of the CDR3 is TGTGCCAGCTCACCCACTAGAGGGACCTCCTACGAGCAGTACTTC.

The chain uses TRBV2 and TRBJ1-1, with a possible D match to TRBD1 (6 bases). The length of the CDR3 is 14 residues. Germline V lookup: CDR1 SNHLY, CDR2 FYNNEI. The V gene lost 7 bases and the J gene lost 1 base, with 13 bases spanning the gap. The CDR3 protein is CASTQGTSNTEAFF. CDR3 nucleotide sequence: TGTGCCAGCACCCAGGGGACTTCGAACACTGAAGCTTTCTTT.